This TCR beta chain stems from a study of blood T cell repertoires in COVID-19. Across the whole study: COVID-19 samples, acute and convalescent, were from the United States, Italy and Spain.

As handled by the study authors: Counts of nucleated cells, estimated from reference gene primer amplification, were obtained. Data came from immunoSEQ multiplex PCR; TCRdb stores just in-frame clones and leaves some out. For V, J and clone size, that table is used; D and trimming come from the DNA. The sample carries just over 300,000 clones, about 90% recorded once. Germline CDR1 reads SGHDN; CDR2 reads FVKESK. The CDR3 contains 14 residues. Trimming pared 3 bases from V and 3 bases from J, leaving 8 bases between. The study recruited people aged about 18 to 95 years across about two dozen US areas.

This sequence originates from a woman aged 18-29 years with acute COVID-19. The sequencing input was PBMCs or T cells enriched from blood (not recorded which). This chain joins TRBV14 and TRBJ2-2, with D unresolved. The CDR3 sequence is CASSHRAHTGELFF. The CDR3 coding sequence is TGTGCCAGCAGCCACCGCGCGCACACCGGGGAGCTGTTTTTT.